What follows are 29 T cell receptor beta chains derived from one specimen sequenced in a study of shared clonotypes between healthy human individuals. Libraries were prepared by immunoSEQ multiplex PCR; TCRdb keeps only in-frame clonotypes and omits some of them. Among roughly 640,000 clones listed, over 65% were seen once. Sequencing was done on a sample of memory CD4+ T cells sorted from blood. Subset noted: CD45RA-negative fraction. The receptors shown here come from a woman in her twenties or thirties in good health.

Here the CDR3 DNA reads TGTGCCAGCAGCTTGGCTGCTTCAGGGCCCCCTTACAATGAGCAGTTCTTC. This sequence encodes CASSLAASGPPYNEQFF. V usage is TRBV7-6 and J usage is TRBJ2-1; a possible D gene is TRBD1 (5 bases). The germline V and J ends were trimmed by 3 bases and 4 bases, with 19 bases remaining between them. This CDR3 is built from 17 residues. The germline CDR1 and CDR2 sequences are SGHVS and FNYEAQ.

The rearrangement joins TRBV2 to TRBJ2-3; the match to TRBD2 covers 8 bases. Per the germline V gene, CDR1 is SNHLY and CDR2 is FYNNEI. V trimming: 9 bases; J trimming: 0 bases; junction bases outside the gene matches: 5. The CDR3 totals 14 residues. In nucleotides, the CDR3 is TGTGCCAGAGGCGGGGGGCGTAGCACAGATACGCAGTATTTT. As protein: CARGGGRSTDTQYF.

V gene TRBV29-1 combines with J gene TRBJ1-1; 10 bases are shared with TRBD1. V was clipped by 3 bases and J by 4 bases; unmatched bases: 5. The CDR3 runs to 14 residues. The germline gives CDR1 SQVTM, CDR2 ANQGSEA. As DNA, the CDR3 is TGCAGCGTTGAGAGGGACAGGGGAACCACTGAAGCTTTCTTT. It is translated as CSVERDRGTTEAFF.

There are a few counts of this clone. This chain connects TRBV5-1 to TRBJ2-7, with TRBD2 as a possible D gene (5 bases). CDR1 and CDR2 from the germline V gene are SGHRS and YFSETQ. Trimming pared 4 bases from V and 7 bases from J, leaving 18 bases between. This CDR3 has 14 amino acids. For the CDR3, the DNA is TGCGCCAGCAGCCCTCGGACTCGTCTTGAGGAGCAGTACTTC. Protein: CASSPRTRLEEQYF.

This clone was seen only a few times. The rearrangement joins TRBV18 to TRBJ1-5; TRBD1 aligns across 7 bases. The CDR3 totals 14 residues. CDR1 is KGHSH, CDR2 LQKENI, per germline. V shed 5 bases and J 6 bases; nucleotides not matched to a gene: 7. CDR3 sequence reads: CASSYTGEVQPQHF. The CDR3, as DNA: TGTGCCAGCTCATATACAGGGGAAGTTCAGCCCCAGCATTTT.

This clone was recorded only once. The V and J genes are TRBV18 and TRBJ1-2, with unresolved D. Germline V gene sequence: CDR1 KGHSH, CDR2 LQKENI. Between the trimmed V and J ends, which lost 3 bases and 1 base, there was a span of 9 bases. The CDR3 extends over 14 amino acids. CDR3 sequence reads: CASSPSADNYGYTF. CDR3 DNA sequence: TGTGCCAGCTCACCCTCTGCGGATAACTATGGCTACACCTTC. Full variable domain (rest looked up from reference TRBV18 and TRBJ1-2): NAGVMQNPRHLVRRRGQEARLRCSPMKGHSHVYWYRQLPEEGLKFMVYLQKENIIDESGMPKERFSAEFPKEGPSILRIQQVVRGDSAAYFCASSPSADNYGYTFGSGTRLTVV.

The V call is TRBV2, the J call TRBJ2-5; D not certain. Germline loops: CDR1 SNHLY, CDR2 FYNNEI. The CDR3 consists of 12 residues. The ends were cut back, 5 bases at V and 4 bases at J, with 8 bases in the middle. CDR3 residues: CASSKGPETQYF. The CDR3 DNA is TGTGCCAGCAGTAAGGGCCCAGAGACCCAGTACTTC.

The genes are TRBV9 and TRBJ2-1; 9 bases agree with TRBD2. The V and J ends lost 0 bases and 6 bases, in that order; junction bases with no gene match: 4. The CDR3 runs 15 residues. The germline gives CDR1 SGDLS, CDR2 YYNGEE. The chain's CDR3 is CASSVVSGRGNEQFF. CDR3 in DNA: TGTGCCAGCAGCGTAGTTAGCGGGAGAGGCAATGAGCAGTTCTTC.

The J gene is TRBJ2-7, the V gene TRBV19; 9 nucleotides line up with TRBD1. This CDR3 has 17 amino acids. Per the germline V gene, CDR1 is LNHDA and CDR2 is SQIVND (reference sequence). V lost 5 bases to trimming and J lost 5 bases; unmatched junction nucleotides: 16. CDR3 protein: CASSSTGQGERSNEQYF. CDR3 coding DNA: TGTGCCAGTAGTTCAACGGGACAGGGAGAACGGAGCAACGAGCAGTACTTC.

The table lists this clone with a few counts. The V and J genes are TRBV29-1 and TRBJ2-7; 10 bases fit TRBD1. Germline V gene sequence: CDR1 SQVTM, CDR2 ANQGSEA. V dropped 2 bases and J dropped 5; count of bases not matched to a gene: 6. The CDR3 is 14 residues long. This CDR3 reads CSVEPGTGVHEQYF. The CDR3 nucleotides read TGCAGCGTTGAACCCGGGACAGGGGTCCACGAGCAGTACTTC.

The CDR3 reads CASSLSLGRAGAGELFF. The CDR3 nucleotides are TGTGCCAGCAGTTTATCCCTCGGGAGGGCGGGTGCCGGGGAGCTGTTTTTT. This chain uses TRBV28 with TRBJ2-2; the match to TRBD2 covers 8 bases. Losses at the gene ends were 1 base for V and 6 bases for J; bases not matched to a gene: 10. Germline CDR1 MDHEN, CDR2 SYDVKM. CDR3 size: 17 residues.

The CDR3, as DNA: TGCGCCAGCAGCCAAGAGGGGGGGCAGGTGGGGACACCCCTCCACTTT. Residues: CASSQEGGQVGTPLHF. The chain is built from TRBV4-1 and TRBJ1-6, with a weak D call TRBD1 (6 bases). Germline V gene lookup returns CDR1 MGHRA and CDR2 YSYEKL. The CDR3 sequence is 16 residues long. V lost 0 bases to trimming and J lost 11 bases, with 17 bases between them.

V is TRBV4-2 and J is TRBJ2-7; 8 bases agree with TRBD2. With 2 bases clipped from V and 5 bases from J, the junction kept 8 bases outside the gene matches. In germline, CDR1 is LGHNA, CDR2 YNFKEQ. CDR3 length: 15 residues. The CDR3 region is CASSQTGTRSHEQYF. The CDR3 nucleotides read TGTGCCAGCAGCCAAACCGGGACTAGGTCCCACGAGCAGTACTTC.

The V call is TRBV11-2, the J call TRBJ2-1, with D tentatively TRBD2 (6 bases). Trimming took off 6 bases at V and 5 bases at J, with 14 bases between the two ends. This CDR3 has 14 amino acids. CDR1 is SGHAT and CDR2 is FQNNGV in the germline V gene. The CDR3 nucleotides read TGTGCCAGCAGGCGACCGGGACTCGACAATGAGCAGTTCTTC. Protein sequence: CASRRPGLDNEQFF.

This chain uses TRBV7-2 with TRBJ2-7; 7 bases fit TRBD2. Germline V gene lookup returns CDR1 SGHTA and CDR2 FQGNSA. This CDR3 contains 15 residues. Trimming at V came to 5 bases and at J to 2 bases, leaving 9 bases not matched to a gene. CDR3 in DNA: TGTGCCAGCAGCGAACCGGGACGGGAGGCCTACGAGCAGTACTTC. Protein: CASSEPGREAYEQYF.

This clone appeared a few times. The genes are TRBV28 and TRBJ2-7; the D is unclear. V lost 4 bases and J lost 0, with 10 bases in between. CDR1 MDHEN and CDR2 SYDVKM come from the germline V gene. The CDR3 is made up of 14 amino acids. The chain's CDR3 is CASSSWQASYEQYF. Here the CDR3 DNA reads TGTGCCAGCAGTTCCTGGCAGGCCTCCTACGAGCAGTACTTC.

The chain employs TRBV30 and TRBJ2-7; the D is unclear. Germline V gives CDR1 GTSNPN, CDR2 SVGIG (reference sequence). The CDR3 has 13 amino acids. Trimming pared 5 bases from V and 3 bases from J, leaving 14 bases between. CDR3 in DNA: TGTGCCTGGGCTACCCCCTCTCTCTACGAGCAGTACTTC. It translates to CAWATPSLYEQYF. Variable domain in full (rest from reference TRBV30 and TRBJ2-7): SQTIHQWPATLVQPVGSPLSLECTVEGTSNPNLYWYRQAAGRGLQLLFYSVGIGQISSEVPQNLSASRPQDRQFILSSKKLLLSDSGFYLCAWATPSLYEQYFGPGTRLTVT.

A word on this clone: This specimen includes other DNA sequences encoding the same CDR3. The rearrangement links TRBV28 to TRBJ1-4; 8 nucleotides agree with TRBD1. V dropped 6 bases and J dropped 0; count of bases not matched to a gene: 6. The length of the CDR3 is 16 residues. Germline loops: CDR1 MDHEN, CDR2 SYDVKM. The CDR3 spells CASRPGQGTTNEKLFF. CDR3 DNA: TGTGCCAGCAGACCCGGACAGGGCACAACTAATGAAAAACTGTTTTTT.

V and J are TRBV20-1 and TRBJ2-3; D gene ambiguous. The V gene lost 6 bases and the J gene lost 6 bases, with 7 bases spanning the gap. Per the germline V gene, CDR1 is DFQATT and CDR2 is SNEGSKA (reference sequence). The CDR3 consists of 10 residues. In nucleotides, the CDR3 is TGCAGTGCCACTGGGGATACGCAGTATTTT. Protein product: CSATGDTQYF.

J is TRBJ1-2 and V is TRBV28; 8 bases agree with TRBD1. From germline, CDR1 is MDHEN and CDR2 SYDVKM. This CDR3 has 14 residues. Trimming took 7 bases from V and 4 from J; bases not matched to a gene: 8. The CDR3 DNA sequence: TGTGCCAGCACCTCGACAGGGGCGAGCTATGGCTACACCTTC. Protein sequence: CASTSTGASYGYTF.

The chain combines TRBV10-3 with TRBJ1-2; D unclear. The CDR3 has 13 residues. Germline lookup yields CDR1 ENHRY and CDR2 SYGVKD. V was trimmed by 0 bases and J by 8 bases, leaving 10 bases between them. CDR3 in amino acids: CAISESTLDGYTF. For the CDR3, the DNA is TGTGCCATCAGTGAGTCGACTCTTGACGGCTACACCTTC.

The chain links TRBV28 to TRBJ1-5; 9 nucleotides agree with TRBD1. CDR1 is MDHEN, CDR2 SYDVKM, per germline. CDR3 length: 15 residues. Unmatched junction bases numbered 6, after V lost 3 bases and J lost 6 bases. The CDR3 coding sequence is TGTGCCAGCAGTTTGGGACAGGGAGGGGGTCAGCCCCAGCATTTT. Its translation is CASSLGQGGGQPQHF.

The chain uses TRBV9 and TRBJ2-1, with 10 bases identical to TRBD2. This CDR3 has 15 residues. Unmatched junction bases numbered 3, after V lost 0 bases and J lost 6 bases. Germline CDR1 SGDLS, CDR2 YYNGEE. CDR3 in amino acids: CASSVGTSGTNEQFF. DNA for the CDR3: TGTGCCAGCAGCGTAGGTACTAGCGGGACCAATGAGCAGTTCTTC.

This chain joins TRBV19 and TRBJ2-7; tentative D call: TRBD1 (5 bases). This CDR3 spans 12 amino acids. Between the trimmed V and J ends, which lost 5 bases and 3 bases, there was a span of 8 bases. Germline V lookup: CDR1 LNHDA, CDR2 SQIVND (reference sequence). This CDR3 is CASSGDSYEQYF. The CDR3 nucleotides are TGTGCCAGTAGTGGAGACAGCTACGAGCAGTACTTC.

The chain joins TRBV28 to TRBJ1-6, with D possibly matching TRBD1 (5 bases). The CDR3 spans 15 residues. Trimming shortened V by 5 bases and J by 8 bases, and 16 bases separated the two germline ends. From germline, CDR1 is MDHEN and CDR2 SYDVKM. The CDR3 spells CASSPDNLGYSPLHF. The CDR3 region has the DNA TGTGCCAGCAGTCCGGACAATTTGGGGTATTCACCCCTCCACTTT.

There are a few counts of this clone. The chain is built from TRBV6-6 and TRBJ2-3; D may match TRBD1 or TRBD2 (5 bases each). V was clipped by 10 bases and J by 4 bases, with 21 bases between them. The CDR3 spans 15 residues. Germline CDR1 reads MNHNY; CDR2 reads SVGAGI (reference sequence). The CDR3 bases are TGTGCCACCCTTACCACAGGCCGGGGCTCAGATACGCAGTATTTT. It is translated as CATLTTGRGSDTQYF.

The rearrangement joins TRBV30 to TRBJ1-6; a possible D gene is TRBD1 (5 bases). Germline CDR1 reads GTSNPN; CDR2 reads SVGIG (reference sequence). V lost 3 bases, J lost 7 bases, and 10 bases lay in between. This CDR3 spans 13 amino acids. CDR3 in amino acids: CAWRGLGNSPLHF. In DNA, the CDR3 is TGTGCCTGGAGGGGGCTGGGGAATTCACCCCTCCACTTT.

The gene calls are TRBV5-1 and TRBJ2-2; D is unresolved. The CDR3 is made up of 15 amino acids. V dropped 0 bases and J dropped 0 bases, with 6 bases sitting between them. Germline-derived CDR1 and CDR2 are SGHRS and YFSETQ. CDR3 protein: CASSLDRPNTGELFF. The CDR3 DNA follows: TGCGCCAGCAGCTTGGACCGGCCGAACACCGGGGAGCTGTTTTTT.

This clone was seen a handful of times. The chain links TRBV7-9 to TRBJ1-4; D remains ambiguous. The CDR3 loop spans 10 amino acids. Deletions cut 1 base from V and 9 bases from J, with 0 bases between. Germline V gene data show CDR1 as SEHNR and CDR2 as FQNEAQ (reference sequence). As DNA, the CDR3 is TGTGCCAGCAGCTTAGAAAAACTGTTTTTT. This gives the protein CASSLEKLFF.